The 26 T cell receptor beta chains below come from one sample, sequenced in a study of metastatic and nonmetastatic thyroid tumors (dated by TCRdb to about 2020). Receptor amplification or capture employed PCR. The sequencing machine was an Illumina HiSeq 4000. In TCRdb, the public reads were trimmed at Q25 with fastp and aligned with MiXCR, with productive beta chains retained. Counted in this sample were 23,000 or so clones; around 30% of them appeared once. Together, the top ten hold approximately 20% of the sample. No treatment had been received by any patient before thyroid surgery. The specimen was blood. These receptors came from a female donor with papillary thyroid cancer or a benign thyroid nodule (not recorded which). Some clones in this sample may be carry-over from other donors' samples.

The V gene is TRBV20-1, the J gene TRBJ2-1; the match to TRBD2 covers 8 bases. This CDR3 is built from 16 residues. CDR1 is DFQATT, CDR2 SNEGSKA, per germline (reference sequence). Trimming cost V 3 bases and J 2 bases; bases outside gene matches: 9. This CDR3 is CSARPETSVAYNEQFF. The CDR3 coding sequence is TGCAGTGCTAGGCCTGAGACTAGCGTCGCCTACAATGAGCAGTTCTTC.

This clone has only one observation. This chain links TRBV20-1 with TRBJ2-7, with 9 bases identical to TRBD1. The CDR3 has 15 residues. V lost 0 bases, J lost 6 bases, and 9 bases stayed unmatched. The germline CDR1 and CDR2 sequences are DFQATT and SNEGSKA (reference sequence). As DNA, the CDR3 is TGCAGTGCTAGAGATCTACCGGGACAGGGCATCGAGCAGTACTTC. It yields the protein CSARDLPGQGIEQYF.

The rearrangement links TRBV4-1 to TRBJ1-1; D may be TRBD1 (6 bases). Trimming took 2 bases from V and 3 from J, leaving 19 bases between them. The CDR3 extends over 17 amino acids. Germline loops: CDR1 MGHRA, CDR2 YSYEKL. The CDR3 spells CASSQSTGIFSDTEAFF. The CDR3 coding sequence is TGCGCCAGCAGCCAAAGTACAGGGATTTTTTCGGACACTGAAGCTTTCTTT.

About this clone itself: One junction end does not reproduce the germline sequence, and a read error may be involved. The rearrangement links TRBV18 to TRBJ1-2, with D unclear. There are 13 residues in the CDR3. Germline V gives CDR1 KGHSH, CDR2 LQKENI. The DNA of the CDR3 is TGTGCCAACTCACCATCAAGGGAATATGGCTACACCTTC. This codes for CANSPSREYGYTF.

This clone showed up just a few times. The chain recombines TRBV6-5 with TRBJ2-7; D gene ambiguous. V lost 2 bases and J lost 2, with 7 bases in between. This CDR3 contains 13 residues. Germline CDR1 MNHEY, CDR2 SVGAGI. The CDR3 nucleotides are TGTGCCAGCAGTTACGAGCACACCTACGAGCAGTACTTC. Translation: CASSYEHTYEQYF.

This clone was recorded at least ten times. The chain recombines TRBV7-9 with TRBJ1-2; D is uncertain. V lost 6 bases, J lost 3 bases, and 11 bases lay in between. The germline CDR1 and CDR2 sequences are SEHNR and FQNEAQ (reference sequence). This CDR3 spans 13 amino acids. For the CDR3, the DNA is TGTGCCAGCAGACTGCTTCCTGACTATGGCTACACCTTC. Protein product: CASRLLPDYGYTF.

This clone has at least ten counts. The chain combines TRBV5-1 with TRBJ1-4; D call uncertain. The CDR3 covers 14 residues. V shed 3 bases and J shed 7 bases, with 13 bases lying between them. The germline CDR1 and CDR2 sequences are SGHRS and YFSETQ. CDR3 loop: CASSSGSSGEKLFF. The CDR3 bases are TGCGCCAGCAGCTCCGGGTCCAGTGGTGAAAAACTGTTTTTT.

The sample holds many counts of this clone. This rearrangement joins TRBV12-3 or TRBV12-4 to TRBJ1-1, with unresolved D. V was trimmed by 5 bases and J by 1 base, leaving 11 bases between them. The CDR3 is made up of 14 amino acids. Written as DNA, the CDR3 is TGTGCCAGCAGTCCGCGACTGACGAACACTGAAGCTTTCTTT. It encodes CASSPRLTNTEAFF.

This clone has more than one count but fewer than ten. This rearrangement joins TRBV2 to TRBJ2-7; D gene uncertain. This CDR3 contains 14 residues. Germline CDR1 and CDR2: SNHLY and FYNNEI. Trimming removed 6 bases from V and 1 base from J, with 13 bases in between. CDR3 coding DNA: TGTGCCAGCAGCACAGTGGGCCTGTCCTACGAGCAGTACTTC. It yields the protein CASSTVGLSYEQYF.

This clone turned up a few times. J is TRBJ2-7 and V is TRBV6-5, with D maybe TRBD1 (5 bases). The germline V gene encodes CDR1 MNHEY and CDR2 SVGAGI. Trimming pared 0 bases from V and 5 bases from J, leaving 14 bases between. This CDR3 has 15 amino acids. CDR3 sequence: CASSYSSGPWNEQYF. DNA of the CDR3: TGTGCCAGCAGTTACTCGTCAGGGCCTTGGAACGAGCAGTACTTC.

This clone was seen a single time. The J gene is TRBJ1-2, the V gene TRBV20-1; D is ambiguous. The CDR3 has 14 amino acids. CDR1 is DFQATT and CDR2 is SNEGSKA in the germline V gene (reference sequence). The V end lost 1 base, the J end lost 2 bases, and 11 bases lay between the germline ends. Here the CDR3 reads CSARATRRNYGYTF. In nucleotides, the CDR3 is TGCAGTGCTAGAGCTACTCGCAGAAACTATGGCTACACCTTC.

This rearrangement joins TRBV30 to TRBJ1-1, with D possibly being TRBD1 (5 bases). Germline CDR1 reads GTSNPN; CDR2 reads SVGIG (reference sequence). The CDR3 is 13 amino acids. The V and J ends lost 1 base and 6 bases respectively, with 12 bases between them. The CDR3 DNA reads as TGTGCCTGGAGTGCCGGTATGGGGGCTGAAGCTTTCTTT. The encoded protein is CAWSAGMGAEAFF.

This clone was recorded many times. J is TRBJ2-7 and V is TRBV20-1; TRBD2 matches 11 bases. Germline V gives CDR1 DFQATT, CDR2 SNEGSKA (reference sequence). The CDR3 length is 21 residues. V gave up 3 bases and J gave up 5 bases; unmatched junction bases: 27. CDR3 loop: CSARGGLGGSGRAHGPNEQYF. The CDR3 DNA reads as TGCAGTGCTAGGGGTGGTTTGGGGGGTAGCGGGAGGGCCCACGGCCCTAACGAGCAGTACTTC.

The J gene is TRBJ2-7, the V gene TRBV5-1, with a weak D call TRBD1 (6 bases). CDR1 and CDR2 from the germline V gene are SGHRS and YFSETQ. This CDR3 contains 14 residues. Between the trimmed V and J ends, which lost 4 bases and 3 bases, there was a span of 14 bases. This CDR3 is CASSQQGSYYEQYF. CDR3 sequence (DNA): TGCGCCAGCAGCCAACAGGGATCTTACTACGAGCAGTACTTC.

The chain has TRBV7-2 and TRBJ2-7; 9 bases align to TRBD2. V shed 2 bases and J 0 bases; nucleotides not matched to a gene: 5. The CDR3 extends over 16 amino acids. The germline V gene encodes CDR1 SGHTA and CDR2 FQGNSA. The CDR3, as DNA: TGTGCCAGCAGCTTAACGGGGGGACTAGCCTCCTACGAGCAGTACTTC. Amino acid sequence: CASSLTGGLASYEQYF.

By proportion, this clone is medium-sized. The rearrangement joins TRBV6-1 to TRBJ2-7, with 9 positions matching TRBD1. The V and J ends lost 2 bases and 3 bases, in that order; junction bases with no gene match: 14. The CDR3 covers 18 residues. CDR1 is MNHNS, CDR2 SASEGT, per germline. CDR3 nucleotide sequence: TGTGCCAGCAGTGAACGAGGCGACAGGGGGATTAATAGCTACGAGCAGTACTTC. Encoded protein: CASSERGDRGINSYEQYF.

V gene TRBV20-1 combines with J gene TRBJ2-7; the D gene is possibly TRBD2 (5 bases). Trimming removed 1 base at V and 0 bases at J, with 16 bases between. This CDR3 comprises 16 residues. Germline-derived CDR1 and CDR2 are DFQATT and SNEGSKA (reference sequence). CDR3 residues: CSARGSGADLSYEQYF. The CDR3 coding sequence is TGCAGTGCTAGAGGGAGCGGTGCGGATCTCTCCTACGAGCAGTACTTC.

Ten or more counts support this clone. The V call is TRBV29-1, the J call TRBJ2-7, with 9 bases identical to TRBD1. This CDR3 is 13 amino acids long. The germline V gene encodes CDR1 SQVTM and CDR2 ANQGSEA. V shed 4 bases, J shed 5 bases, and the junction held 6 bases outside the gene matches. The CDR3 coding sequence is TGCAGCGTTGCGGGACAGGGTTCCCACGAGCAGTACTTC. This sequence encodes CSVAGQGSHEQYF.

This clone was observed many times. This chain uses TRBV27 with TRBJ2-5; 11 positions agree with TRBD1. V lost 6 bases to trimming and J lost 5 bases; unmatched junction nucleotides: 8. The germline gives CDR1 MNHEY, CDR2 SMNVEV (reference sequence). The CDR3 sequence is 15 residues long. CDR3 nucleotides: TGTGCCAGCAGAACAGGACAGGGGGCGTGGGAGACCCAGTACTTC. Translating it yields CASRTGQGAWETQYF.

This clone has a count of ten or more. V gene TRBV5-4 combines with J gene TRBJ1-2, with D unclear. Germline V gene sequence: CDR1 SGHNT, CDR2 YYREEE (reference sequence). The V gene lost 4 bases and the J gene lost 5 bases, with 15 bases spanning the gap. CDR3 length: 14 amino acids. The CDR3 reads CASSPVRGLYGYTF. The CDR3 nucleotides read TGTGCCAGCAGCCCGGTTAGAGGGCTTTATGGCTACACCTTC.

This clone was seen more than once but under ten times. The V call is TRBV6-1, the J call TRBJ1-1; D call uncertain. CDR1 MNHNS and CDR2 SASEGT come from the germline V gene. V lost 5 bases and J 0 bases, leaving 13 bases between the germline ends. The length of the CDR3 is 15 residues. Written as DNA, the CDR3 is TGTGCCAGCAGTCTAACACCCTTGATGAACACTGAAGCTTTCTTT. Its protein is CASSLTPLMNTEAFF.

By share, this clone ranks as medium-sized. The CDR3 DNA reads TGCAGTGCTAGAGATGCGGCTCCCCAAACCTACGAGCAGTACTTC. It translates to CSARDAAPQTYEQYF. The chain combines TRBV20-1 with TRBJ2-7; no firm D call. The CDR3 runs to 15 residues. From germline, CDR1 is DFQATT and CDR2 SNEGSKA (reference sequence). The ends were cut back, 0 bases at V and 2 bases at J, with 14 bases in the middle.

This clone came up many times. The rearrangement uses TRBV6-1 and TRBJ1-1; D is perhaps TRBD1 (5 bases). Germline CDR1 is MNHNS and CDR2 is SASEGT. The CDR3 has 14 residues. The ends were cut back, 6 bases at V and 8 bases at J, with 19 bases in the middle. This CDR3 is CASRAGGSGSEAFF. CDR3 DNA: TGTGCCAGCAGGGCCGGGGGGTCTGGATCCGAAGCTTTCTTT.

This clone was recorded many times. The chain links TRBV7-9 to TRBJ1-1; TRBD1 might be the D (5 bases). The CDR3 has 15 residues. Deletions cut 1 base from V and 6 bases from J, with 15 bases between. Per germline, CDR1 SEHNR and CDR2 FQNEAQ (reference sequence). The CDR3 reads CASSLVRGRVAEAFF. The CDR3 DNA sequence: TGTGCCAGCAGCTTAGTGCGGGGACGGGTTGCTGAAGCTTTCTTT.

Comments on this clone: This is likely a read error, given that the CDR3 carries no conserved phenylalanine or tryptophan at its end. This chain links TRBV27 with TRBJ2-1; the match to TRBD1 covers 11 bases. The germline V gene encodes CDR1 MNHEY and CDR2 SMNVEV (reference sequence). The CDR3 consists of 14 residues. The CDR3 coding sequence is TGTGACAGCAGTTTGGACAGGGGGCACAATGAGCAGTTCTTA. The encoded protein is CDSSLDRGHNEQFL.

In its sample, this clone was seen many times. The chain recombines TRBV5-4 with TRBJ1-2, with D unclear. V was pared by 1 base and J by 7 bases, with 8 bases between. Per germline, CDR1 SGHNT and CDR2 YYREEE (reference sequence). The CDR3 sequence is 12 residues long. The CDR3: CASSLNRGGYTF. The CDR3, as DNA: TGTGCCAGCAGCTTGAATCGGGGTGGCTACACCTTC.